Listed below are T cell receptor beta chains from one sample, sequenced in a study of a mutant IDH1 vaccine in newly diagnosed glioma. Repertoires were generated with immunoSEQ multiplex PCR, while TCRdb's copy carries only in-frame clones and drops some. The repertoire holds approximately 28,000 clones, with 83% as singletons. These TCRs are of unknown antigen specificity. The sample consisted of PBMCs, taken from a glioma patient whose treatment included an IDH1 peptide vaccine. The receptors derive from a man younger than 40 with glioma. Both conserved end residues are part of each CDR3. Each record gives: clone size, V gene, J gene, D gene, CDR3 protein, CDR3 DNA. D genes are given only for firm matches. Where a row states a size, it is once, few, many or the class of an expanded clone; other rows omit it.

.,TRBV5-1,TRBJ2-5,.,CASSFGPGETQYF,TGCGCCAGCAGCTTTGGTCCTGGAGAGACCCAGTACTTC
.,TRBV15,TRBJ1-3,TRBD1,CATSNNAGGSSGNTIYF,TGTGCCACCAGCAACAACGCAGGGGGAAGCTCTGGAAACACCATATATTTT
.,TRBV7-2,TRBJ1-4,.,CASSLQGSEKLFF,TGTGCCAGCAGCTTACAGGGGAGTGAAAAACTGTTTTTT
.,TRBV5-1,TRBJ1-6,TRBD1,CASSTTSDRDSPLHF,TGCGCCAGCAGCACAACCTCGGACAGGGATTCACCCCTCCACTTT
.,TRBV19,TRBJ2-3,TRBD1,CASSSPLDRGSTDTQYF,TGTGCCAGTAGTTCTCCCCTCGACAGGGGTAGCACAGATACGCAGTATTTT
.,TRBV5-1,TRBJ2-2,.,CASSLAVGAAGELFF,TGCGCCAGCAGCTTGGCGGTAGGGGCGGCCGGGGAGCTGTTTTTT
.,TRBV7-9,TRBJ1-2,TRBD1,CASSVGQGDYGYTF,TGTGCCAGCAGCGTCGGACAGGGGGACTATGGCTACACCTTC
once,TRBV2,TRBJ2-1,.,CASTRDYNEQFF,TGTGCCAGCACCCGGGACTACAATGAGCAGTTCTTC
.,TRBV5-1,TRBJ2-3,.,CASSLGHVSDTQYF,TGCGCCAGCAGCTTGGGACATGTTTCAGATACGCAGTATTTT
.,TRBV5-1,TRBJ2-1,.,CASSLEVRGYRNEQFF,TGCGCCAGCAGCTTGGAAGTCAGGGGATATAGGAATGAGCAGTTCTTC
.,TRBV30,TRBJ1-1,.,CAGKGGTSNTEAFF,TGTGCCGGAAAGGGCGGGACATCGAACACTGAAGCTTTCTTT
.,TRBV6-5,TRBJ2-5,.,CASSPGQETQYF,TGTGCCAGCAGTCCGGGCCAAGAGACCCAGTACTTC
.,TRBV30,TRBJ2-5,TRBD2,CAWRLAGGTKETQYF,TGTGCCTGGAGGTTGGCGGGGGGGACAAAAGAGACCCAGTACTTC
.,TRBV6-5,TRBJ2-5,.,CASAGLRQETQYF,TGTGCCAGCGCGGGACTCCGTCAAGAGACCCAGTACTTC
.,TRBV10-2,TRBJ2-7,TRBD1,CASSESDPGGYEQYF,TGCGCCAGCAGTGAGTCCGATCCAGGGGGCTACGAGCAGTACTTC
.,TRBV2,TRBJ2-3,.,CASSEAGRGFTDTQYF,TGTGCCAGCAGTGAAGCGGGCAGGGGATTCACAGATACGCAGTATTTT
.,TRBV7-9,TRBJ2-1,.,CASSLDGGWGHEQFF,TGTGCCAGCAGCTTAGATGGCGGTTGGGGCCATGAGCAGTTCTTC
.,TRBV6-1,TRBJ2-1,TRBD2,CASSVAAGGFNNEQFF,TGTGCCAGCAGTGTAGCAGCGGGAGGGTTCAACAATGAGCAGTTCTTC
few,TRBV30,TRBJ1-1,.,CAWSPWAFGTEAFF,TGTGCCTGGAGCCCCTGGGCCTTCGGTACTGAAGCTTTCTTT
.,TRBV9,TRBJ2-7,TRBD2,CASSVAGSGRAYEQYF,TGTGCCAGCAGCGTAGCAGGAAGCGGGAGGGCCTACGAGCAGTACTTC
.,TRBV6-1,TRBJ1-1,.,CASSGRENTEAFF,TGTGCCAGCAGTGGACGGGAAAACACTGAAGCTTTCTTT
.,TRBV4-1,TRBJ1-4,.,CASSQLRAEKLFF,TGCGCCAGCAGCCAACTCAGGGCTGAAAAACTGTTTTTT
.,TRBV9,TRBJ2-3,TRBD2,CASSPMTETSGKADTQYF,TGTGCCAGCAGCCCCATGACCGAGACTAGCGGGAAGGCAGATACGCAGTATTTT
once,TRBV6-1,TRBJ2-7,.,CASHNSYVEQYF,TGTGCCAGCCATAACTCCTACGTGGAGCAGTACTTC
.,TRBV2,TRBJ1-5,TRBD1,CASSGGQVNQPQHF,TGTGCCAGCAGCGGGGGACAGGTCAATCAGCCCCAGCATTTT
.,TRBV5-4,TRBJ2-3,.,CASSDRDHTDTQYF,TGTGCCAGCAGCGATCGGGACCACACAGATACGCAGTATTTT
.,TRBV5-8,TRBJ1-4,.,CASSYRTEQSETNEKLFF,TGTGCCAGCAGCTACAGGACGGAGCAATCTGAGACTAATGAAAAACTGTTTTTT
.,TRBV6-5,TRBJ1-1,.,CASSYSVGMLNTEAFF,TGTGCCAGCAGTTACTCAGTAGGGATGTTGAACACTGAAGCTTTCTTT
once,TRBV19,TRBJ1-5,.,CASSPGDQPQHF,TGTGCCAGTAGCCCAGGGGATCAGCCCCAGCATTTT
.,TRBV10-2,TRBJ2-7,.,CASSESVRTYEQYF,TGCGCCAGCAGTGAGTCGGTCAGAACTTACGAGCAGTACTTC
.,TRBV6-1,TRBJ1-2,.,CASSDGGGYTF,TGTGCCAGCAGTGATGGGGGTGGCTACACCTTC
.,TRBV6-6,TRBJ2-7,.,CASRLGPDEQYF,TGTGCCAGCAGACTAGGCCCAGACGAGCAGTACTTC
.,TRBV7-9,TRBJ2-7,.,CASMDQAAGYEQYF,TGTGCCAGCATGGACCAGGCGGCCGGCTACGAGCAGTACTTC
.,TRBV7-2,TRBJ2-7,.,CASSLFAAYEQYF,TGTGCCAGCAGCTTATTCGCAGCCTACGAGCAGTACTTC
once,TRBV18,TRBJ1-1,.,CASSLAGGARRGTEAFF,TGTGCCAGCTCACTTGCCGGGGGGGCCCGTAGAGGTACTGAAGCTTTCTTT
.,TRBV5-1,TRBJ2-6,.,CASTLSGANVLTF,TGCGCCAGCACCCTTTCCGGGGCCAACGTCCTGACTTTC
.,TRBV11-2,TRBJ2-7,.,CASSLFYEQYF,TGTGCCAGCAGCTTATTCTACGAGCAGTACTTC
.,TRBV6-1,TRBJ1-5,.,CASSEGVANPFVPQHF,TGTGCCAGCAGTGAAGGGGTCGCTAACCCCTTCGTACCCCAGCATTTT